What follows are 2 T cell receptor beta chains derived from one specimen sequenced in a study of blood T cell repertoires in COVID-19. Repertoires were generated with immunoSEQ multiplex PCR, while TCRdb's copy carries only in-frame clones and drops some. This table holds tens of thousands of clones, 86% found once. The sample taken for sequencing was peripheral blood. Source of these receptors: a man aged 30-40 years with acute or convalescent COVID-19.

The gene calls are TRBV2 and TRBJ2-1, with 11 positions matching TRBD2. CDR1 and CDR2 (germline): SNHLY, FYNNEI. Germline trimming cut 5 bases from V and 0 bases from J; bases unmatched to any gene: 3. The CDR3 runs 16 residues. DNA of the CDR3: TGTGCCAGCAGTCCTAGCGGGAGGAGCTCCTACAATGAGCAGTTCTTC. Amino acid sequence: CASSPSGRSSYNEQFF.

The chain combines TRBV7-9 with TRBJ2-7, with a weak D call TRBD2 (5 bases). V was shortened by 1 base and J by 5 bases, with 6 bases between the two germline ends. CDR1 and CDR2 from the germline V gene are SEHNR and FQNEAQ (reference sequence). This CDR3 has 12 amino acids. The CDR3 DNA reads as TGTGCCAGCAGCTTAGACGGGAACGAGCAGTACTTC. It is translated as CASSLDGNEQYF.